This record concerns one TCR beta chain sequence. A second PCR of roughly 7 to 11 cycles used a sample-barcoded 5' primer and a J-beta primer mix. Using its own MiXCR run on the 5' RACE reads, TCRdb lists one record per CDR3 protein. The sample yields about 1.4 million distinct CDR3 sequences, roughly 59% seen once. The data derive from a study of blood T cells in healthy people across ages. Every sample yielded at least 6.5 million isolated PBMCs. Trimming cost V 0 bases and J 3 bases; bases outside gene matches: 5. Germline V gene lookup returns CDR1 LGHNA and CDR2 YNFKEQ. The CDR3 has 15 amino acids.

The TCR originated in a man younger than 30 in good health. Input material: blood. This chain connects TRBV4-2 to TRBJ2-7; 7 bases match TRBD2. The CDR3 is CASSQEGSGRYEQYF. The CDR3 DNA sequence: TGTGCCAGCAGCCAAGAGGGTAGCGGGCGCTACGAGCAGTACTTC.